Shown below are 28 T cell receptor beta chains from a single sample sequenced in a study of CD4 T cells in relation to SARS-CoV-2 and coronaviruses. No antigen is known for these receptors. Data came from immunoSEQ multiplex PCR; TCRdb stores just in-frame clones and leaves some out. The sample holds about 35,000 clones, 77% seen once. Sequencing used memory CD4+ T cells from PBMCs, cultured in vitro. Receptor source: an adult with COVID-19.

V gene TRBV27 combines with J gene TRBJ2-1; possibly TRBD2 for D (6 bases). From germline, CDR1 is MNHEY and CDR2 SMNVEV (reference sequence). CDR3 length: 15 amino acids. With 5 bases removed from V and 6 bases from J, the gap between germline ends came to 17 bases. The CDR3 nucleotides read TGTGCCAGCAGTCCCACGGGAGCCGCGACCAATGAGCAGTTCTTC. Translated, it gives CASSPTGAATNEQFF.

This clone turned up a few times. The CDR3 region is CASSSGLAVYQETQYF. CDR3 nucleotide sequence: TGTGCCAGCAGTTCGGGACTAGCGGTTTACCAAGAGACCCAGTACTTC. This chain links TRBV6-5 with TRBJ2-5; 11 nucleotides align to TRBD2. Per the germline V gene, CDR1 is MNHEY and CDR2 is SVGAGI. The trim removed 4 bases at V and 0 bases at J, leaving 4 bases unmatched. The CDR3 has 16 residues.

The genes are TRBV7-9 and TRBJ2-3, with D perhaps given as TRBD1 or TRBD2 (5 bases each). The germline V and J ends were trimmed by 7 bases and 5 bases, with 16 bases remaining between them. CDR3 size: 14 residues. From germline, CDR1 is SEHNR and CDR2 FQNEAQ (reference sequence). The chain's CDR3 is CASNRQGVGDTQYF. DNA of the CDR3: TGTGCCAGCAACCGCCAGGGAGTGGGAGATACGCAGTATTTT.

The genes are TRBV6-6 and TRBJ1-5; 7 nucleotides agree with TRBD1. Trimming took 5 bases from V and 3 from J; bases not matched to a gene: 4. CDR1 is MNHNY and CDR2 is SVGAGI in the germline V gene (reference sequence). The CDR3 spans 14 residues. For the CDR3, the DNA is TGTGCCAGCAGTGGACAGGCCTTCAATCAGCCCCAGCATTTT. It yields the protein CASSGQAFNQPQHF.

This rearrangement joins TRBV18 to TRBJ2-1; D may be TRBD1 or TRBD2 (5 bases each). The germline V gene encodes CDR1 KGHSH and CDR2 LQKENI. This CDR3 region has 15 residues. Trimming removed 1 base at V and 10 bases at J, with 17 bases between. CDR3 amino acids: CASSPLLGPGREQFF. The CDR3 DNA sequence: TGTGCCAGCTCACCACTCTTGGGACCGGGGCGGGAGCAGTTCTTC.

This clone was observed a single time. V and J are TRBV30 and TRBJ2-5, with no clear D. Trimming pared 1 base from V and 1 base from J, leaving 7 bases between. The germline CDR1 and CDR2 sequences are GTSNPN and SVGIG (reference sequence). The CDR3 length is 13 residues. In DNA, the CDR3 is TGTGCCTGGAGTGGTGGACCCCAAGAGACCCAGTACTTC. Protein sequence: CAWSGGPQETQYF.

This clone has more than one count but fewer than ten. The chain carries TRBV19 and TRBJ2-7; D is possibly TRBD1 (5 bases). The V gene lost 9 bases and the J gene lost 0 bases, with 15 bases spanning the gap. Germline V gene lookup returns CDR1 LNHDA and CDR2 SQIVND (reference sequence). This CDR3 spans 14 amino acids. The CDR3 here is CASTQTVRSYEQYF. CDR3 nucleotides: TGTGCCAGCACACAGACAGTTCGCTCCTACGAGCAGTACTTC.

This chain joins TRBV12-3 or TRBV12-4 and TRBJ2-5; D ambiguous. The V end lost 2 bases, the J end lost 5 bases, and 6 bases lay between the germline ends. The CDR3 extends over 12 amino acids. The CDR3 nucleotides read TGTGCCAGCAGTTTATCCCGGGAGACCCAGTACTTC. It specifies CASSLSRETQYF.

The rearrangement joins TRBV27 to TRBJ2-7, with TRBD1 as a possible D gene (6 bases). Per the germline V gene, CDR1 is MNHEY and CDR2 is SMNVEV (reference sequence). There are 14 residues in the CDR3. Trimming shortened V by 5 bases and J by 5 bases, and 16 bases separated the two germline ends. CDR3 residues: CASSPNIQGNEQYF. DNA of the CDR3: TGTGCCAGCAGTCCCAATATACAGGGAAACGAGCAGTACTTC.

V usage is TRBV28 and J usage is TRBJ2-6, with TRBD1 as a possible D gene (6 bases). The germline CDR1 and CDR2 sequences are MDHEN and SYDVKM. The CDR3 extends over 15 amino acids. V gave up 6 bases and J gave up 4 bases, with 13 bases separating them. For the CDR3, the DNA is TGTGCCAGCAGCCCCACAGGGTCCGGGGCCAACGTCCTGACTTTC. Translating gives CASSPTGSGANVLTF.

V gene TRBV30 combines with J gene TRBJ2-7, with 11 bases identical to TRBD1. CDR3 length equals 19 residues. From germline, CDR1 is GTSNPN and CDR2 SVGIG (reference sequence). V was clipped by 3 bases and J by 5 bases; unmatched bases: 21. The CDR3 is CAWSGLRDRGVAGVHEQYF. CDR3 nucleotide sequence: TGTGCCTGGAGCGGGCTTAGGGACAGGGGGGTTGCGGGAGTCCACGAGCAGTACTTC.

The genes are TRBV9 and TRBJ2-1, with 10 bases aligning to TRBD2. The CDR3 loop spans 16 amino acids. Germline CDR1 SGDLS, CDR2 YYNGEE. V shed 4 bases, J shed 8 bases, and the junction held 12 bases outside the gene matches. CDR3 sequence (DNA): TGTGCCAGCAGCCAGCTCTCTAGCGGGAGTTGGGATGAGCAGTTCTTC. Translation gives CASSQLSSGSWDEQFF. The whole variable domain, filled in from reference TRBV9 and TRBJ2-1, reads DSGVTQTPKHLITATGQRVTLRCSPRSGDLSVYWYQQSLDQGLQFLIQYYNGEERAKGNILERFSAQQFPDLHSELNLSSLELGDSALYFCASSQLSSGSWDEQFFGPGTRLTVL.

The genes are TRBV18 and TRBJ1-2, with 9 bases aligning to TRBD1. The CDR3 is 15 amino acids. Germline V CDR1 and CDR2: KGHSH, LQKENI. V lost 2 bases to trimming and J lost 4 bases; unmatched junction nucleotides: 5. The CDR3 coding sequence is TGTGCCAGCTCACCAGGACAGGGGTTGGTCTATGGCTACACCTTC. It is translated as CASSPGQGLVYGYTF.

V is TRBV19 and J is TRBJ1-1; no reliable D call. Trimming removed 6 bases from V and 5 bases from J, with 16 bases in between. Per the germline V gene, CDR1 is LNHDA and CDR2 is SQIVND (reference sequence). This CDR3 is built from 14 residues. CDR3 region: CASSYDLLGTEAFF. The DNA of the CDR3 is TGTGCCAGTAGCTACGACCTGTTGGGGACTGAAGCTTTCTTT.

V usage is TRBV28 and J usage is TRBJ2-1; the match to TRBD2 covers 9 bases. The CDR3 totals 20 residues. Trimming took 4 bases from V and 0 from J; bases not matched to a gene: 16. Looked up from germline, CDR1 is MDHEN and CDR2 is SYDVKM. Here the CDR3 DNA reads TGTGCCAGCAGTTCTTTGGTTGGGCTAGCGGGACTTGGCTCCTACAATGAGCAGTTCTTC. Translating it yields CASSSLVGLAGLGSYNEQFF. The full variable domain, with the rest looked up from reference TRBV28 and TRBJ2-1, is DVKVTQSSRYLVKRTGEKVFLECVQDMDHENMFWYRQDPGLGLRLIYFSYDVKMKEKGDIPEGYSVSREKKERFSLILESASTNQTSMYLCASSSLVGLAGLGSYNEQFFGPGTRLTVL.

The gene calls are TRBV11-2 and TRBJ2-7; D is unresolved. In germline, CDR1 is SGHAT, CDR2 FQNNGV. V was shortened by 5 bases and J by 3 bases, with 8 bases between the two germline ends. This CDR3 has 12 amino acids. The CDR3 protein is CASSHDLYEQYF. For the CDR3, the DNA is TGTGCCAGCAGCCATGACCTCTACGAGCAGTACTTC.

The V call is TRBV18, the J call TRBJ2-5; 8 positions agree with TRBD2. The V and J ends lost 2 bases and 4 bases, in that order; junction bases with no gene match: 0. The germline V gene has CDR1 KGHSH and CDR2 LQKENI. There are 13 residues in the CDR3. The CDR3 coding sequence is TGTGCCAGCTCACCAGCGGGGGGAGAGACCCAGTACTTC. Its protein product is CASSPAGGETQYF.

The genes are TRBV5-6 and TRBJ2-7, with 16 nucleotides matching TRBD2. The germline gives CDR1 SGHDT, CDR2 YYEEEE. Unmatched junction bases numbered 6, after V lost 0 bases and J lost 3 bases. This CDR3 comprises 18 residues. In DNA, the CDR3 is TGTGCCAGCAGCTTGGCCCCGGGACTAGCGGGAGGGGGCTACGAGCAGTACTTC. It translates to CASSLAPGLAGGGYEQYF.

The chain uses TRBV2 and TRBJ2-7, with 10 bases matching TRBD1. CDR1 and CDR2 from the germline V gene are SNHLY and FYNNEI. The CDR3 totals 14 residues. V was pared by 7 bases and J by 6 bases, with 9 bases of the junction left unmatched. Here the CDR3 DNA reads TGTGCCAGCACTCTTCGGGACAGGGGACGCGAGCAGTACTTC. It is translated as CASTLRDRGREQYF.

This clone was picked up one time. The V gene is TRBV28, the J gene TRBJ2-2; 9 bases align to TRBD1. V lost 7 bases to trimming and J lost 6 bases; unmatched junction nucleotides: 15. The CDR3 has 17 amino acids. Germline CDR1 is MDHEN and CDR2 is SYDVKM. The CDR3 nucleotides read TGTGCCAGCAACAACCGGGACAGGGTAATTGGAGCCGGGGAGCTGTTTTTT. Translation: CASNNRDRVIGAGELFF.

Remarks on this clone: An end of the junction does not agree with germline; a read error may underlie this. V and J are TRBV7-2 and TRBJ2-7; D is unclear. The CDR3 totals 14 residues. The germline gives CDR1 SGHTA, CDR2 FQGNSA. CDR3 in amino acids: CASSFGYTSYKQYF. DNA for the CDR3: TGTGCCAGCAGCTTTGGGTATACATCCTACAAGCAGTACTTC.

The chain employs TRBV10-3 and TRBJ2-1; the match to TRBD2 covers 12 bases. The V segment lost 4 bases and the J segment 3 bases; nucleotides outside the gene matches: 13. In germline, CDR1 is ENHRY, CDR2 SYGVKD. The CDR3 has 19 residues. DNA of the CDR3: TGTGCCATCAGTGTCTCCGGGACTAGCGGGTCAAGGCACTACAATGAGCAGTTCTTC. Translation: CAISVSGTSGSRHYNEQFF.

This chain connects TRBV9 to TRBJ2-2; unclear D gene. V gave up 0 bases and J gave up 5 bases, with 8 bases separating them. This CDR3 is built from 14 residues. Looked up from germline, CDR1 is SGDLS and CDR2 is YYNGEE. The CDR3 bases are TGTGCCAGCAGCGTAGACACATTAACCGGGGAGCTGTTTTTT. It encodes CASSVDTLTGELFF.

The genes are TRBV5-1 and TRBJ2-1; 13 bases map to TRBD2. This CDR3 has 18 residues. Germline CDR1 is SGHRS and CDR2 is YFSETQ. V shed 2 bases, J shed 4 bases, and the junction held 9 bases outside the gene matches. CDR3 sequence: CASSFRTSGSGGYNEQFF. Written as DNA, the CDR3 is TGCGCCAGCAGCTTCCGGACTAGCGGGAGTGGTGGATACAATGAGCAGTTCTTC. The variable domain in full, with the rest retrieved from reference TRBV5-1 and TRBJ2-1, is KAGVTQTPRYLIKTRGQQVTLSCSPISGHRSVSWYQQTPGQGLQFLFEYFSETQRNKGNFPGRFSGRQFSNSRSEMNVSTLELGDSALYLCASSFRTSGSGGYNEQFFGPGTRLTVL.

The chain recombines TRBV19 with TRBJ2-7; unclear D gene. The germline gives CDR1 LNHDA, CDR2 SQIVND (reference sequence). The CDR3 has 11 amino acids. Deletions cut 6 bases from V and 4 bases from J, with 7 bases between. CDR3 amino acids: CASRWGYEQYF. The CDR3 coding sequence is TGTGCCAGTAGGTGGGGATACGAGCAGTACTTC.

The rearrangement joins TRBV2 to TRBJ1-1, with D perhaps matching TRBD1 (5 bases). Germline lookup yields CDR1 SNHLY and CDR2 FYNNEI. Deletions cut 3 bases from V and 10 bases from J, with 15 bases between. The CDR3 spans 13 residues. This CDR3 is CASSDGTIPAAFF. The CDR3 coding sequence is TGTGCCAGCAGTGATGGGACCATTCCGGCAGCTTTCTTT.

The V and J genes are TRBV28 and TRBJ2-1; a possible D gene is TRBD1 (8 bases). CDR1 is MDHEN and CDR2 is SYDVKM in the germline V gene. The CDR3 spans 15 residues. Trimming removed 6 bases at V and 5 bases at J, with 17 bases between. The CDR3 here is CASSLTGGVNNEQFF. In DNA form, the CDR3 reads TGTGCCAGCAGCCTAACAGGGGGGGTCAACAATGAGCAGTTCTTC.

J is TRBJ2-1 and V is TRBV5-4, with TRBD1 matching over 9 bases. This CDR3 contains 15 residues. V shed 4 bases, J shed 1 base, and the junction held 3 bases outside the gene matches. Germline CDR1 and CDR2: SGHNT and YYREEE (reference sequence). For the CDR3, the DNA is TGTGCCAGCAGCCTTGACAGGGGGTCCTACAATGAGCAGTTCTTC. Its protein product is CASSLDRGSYNEQFF.